This T cell receptor beta chain is drawn from a study of regulatory T cells in long-lasting Graves disease. With V trimmed by 4 bases and J by 0 bases, 6 bases remained unmatched. This CDR3 region has 16 residues. Germline V gene sequence: CDR1 KGHDR, CDR2 SFDVKD. Study-wide results and caveats: Favored gene segments in persistent disease were TRBV28, TRBJ1-2 and TRBJ2-5. Peripheral blood alone, not thyroid tissue, underwent study.

Arm-PCR of CDR3 regions and iRepertoire HTBI primers were the basis on which TCR beta libraries were built. Original processing methods: Samples revealed 50 to 75 TRBV and over twelve TRBJ segments. TCRdb independently ran MiXCR on the multiplex PCR reads; one entry per CDR3 protein. The V and J calls follow TCRdb's processing rather than the paper's. Here the sample spans 390,000 or so distinct CDR3 sequences, approximately 12% being singletons. The table lists this clonotype with many counts. Its specificity is not known. The time point denotes: newly diagnosed GD, antithyroid drugs for less than 3 months. PBMCs provided the RNA from which the TCR library was made. Another study also made use of these data, one on T cells in Graves' hyperthyroidism and ophthalmopathy. As that report states: A set of HTBI primers served as the primers for a first-round RT-PCR of the TCR CDR3.

The rearrangement uses TRBV24-1 and TRBJ2-3; the match to TRBD1 covers 7 bases. The TCR originated in a woman between 18 and 30 years old with Graves disease. The sample consisted of peripheral blood mononuclear cells (PBMCs), taken at new diagnosis, from a patient treated with antithyroid drugs. The DNA of the CDR3 is TGTGCCACCAGTGACCTCGACAGGGATAGCACAGATACGCAGTATTTT. Translated, it gives CATSDLDRDSTDTQYF.